This T cell receptor (beta chain) was observed in a study of T cells in Graves' hyperthyroidism and ophthalmopathy. There are 10 residues in the CDR3. The germline CDR1 and CDR2 sequences are GTSNPN and SVGIG (reference sequence). Trimming shortened V by 1 base and J by 9 bases, and 4 bases separated the two germline ends. Newly diagnosed hyperthyroidism patients aged 18 to 65 years had disease lasting under 2 months. The PBMCs were taken from around 9 ml of fresh peripheral blood. Researchers amplified the TCR beta CDR3 regions from RNA transcripts. Researchers ran a first-round RT-PCR on the TCR CDR3 using the HTBI primer set. Each CDR3 protein gets one entry after TCRdb re-called the multiplex PCR reads with MiXCR. The profile covers around 300,000 distinct CDR3 sequences, with more than 10% appearing a single time and more than 7.5% taken by the ten largest. This clonotype was seen repeatedly, ten times or more.

The TCR originated in a woman in her twenties or thirties with Graves' hyperthyroidism that later progressed to Graves' ophthalmopathy. Sequencing used blood. The chain recombines TRBV30 with TRBJ2-1; D remains unclear. DNA for the CDR3: TGTGCCTGGAGTGGCGGTGAGCAGTTCTTC. Translating it yields CAWSGGEQFF.